What follows are 32 T cell receptor beta chains derived from one specimen sequenced in a study of blood T cells in healthy people across ages (dated by TCRdb to 2014 to 2015). The library was prepared using 5' RACE. The sample was run on an Illumina HiSeq 2500. The second PCR ran for about 7 to 11 cycles and used a J-beta primer mix along with a sample-barcoded 5' primer. TCRdb reran the public reads through fastp at Q25 and MiXCR, keeping productive beta chains. Every distinct CDR3 protein forms one entry, paired with its most common genes and DNA. The sample table records over 950,000 distinct CDR3 sequences; around 54% of these occur just once. The top ten clones comprise 20% to 25% of the sample. The material sequenced was blood. These receptors came from a woman aged 55-69 years in good health.

The chain joins TRBV4-1 to TRBJ1-5; D might be TRBD1 (5 bases). This CDR3 has 16 residues. Between the trimmed V and J ends, which lost 3 bases and 4 bases, there was a span of 16 bases. The germline V gene has CDR1 MGHRA and CDR2 YSYEKL. CDR3 sequence (DNA): TGCGCCAGCAGCCACCCGGGACCTCAACGAAATCAGCCCCAGCATTTT. Its protein product is CASSHPGPQRNQPQHF.

The chain has TRBV11-2 and TRBJ2-7, with D possibly TRBD1 on 5 matching bases. Trimming took off 1 base at V and 0 bases at J, with 22 bases between the two ends. Germline-derived CDR1 and CDR2 are SGHAT and FQNNGV. This CDR3 is 19 amino acids long. The CDR3 DNA follows: TGTGCCAGCAGCTTAGTGGCGGCAGGGATTTCAGCGAACTCCTACGAGCAGTACTTC. It yields the protein CASSLVAAGISANSYEQYF.

V and J are TRBV5-4 and TRBJ2-7; 13 nucleotides align to TRBD2. Germline V gives CDR1 SGHNT, CDR2 YYREEE (reference sequence). The CDR3 extends over 17 amino acids. J was trimmed by 2 bases and V by 0 bases; bases with no gene match: 5. CDR3 sequence: CASSLGKLAGGPYEQYF. The DNA of the CDR3 is TGTGCCAGCAGCTTGGGAAAACTAGCGGGAGGGCCCTACGAGCAGTACTTC.

This clonotype is a singleton in its sample. This chain joins TRBV12-3 or TRBV12-4 and TRBJ2-7; D is unclear. The J call could be wrong; TRBJ2-5 is a better fit for the DNA end. The CDR3 covers 13 residues. CDR3 sequence (DNA): TGTGCCAGCACCATTAGGTCCGCGGAGACCCAGTACTTC. Encoded protein: CASTIRSAETQYF.

The chain joins TRBV3-1 to TRBJ2-7; 9 bases are shared with TRBD1. This CDR3 is 17 amino acids long. Germline V lookup: CDR1 LGHDT, CDR2 YNNKEL (reference sequence). V gave up 1 base and J gave up 7 bases; unmatched junction bases: 14. The CDR3: CASSQVRLGDRVREQYF. DNA for the CDR3: TGTGCCAGCAGCCAAGTTCGTCTAGGGGACAGGGTGCGGGAGCAGTACTTC.

This chain links TRBV3-1 with TRBJ2-7, with D uncertain. V was pared by 2 bases and J by 0 bases, with 8 bases between. The germline CDR1 and CDR2 sequences are LGHDT and YNNKEL (reference sequence). The CDR3 has 14 amino acids. In DNA, the CDR3 is TGTGCCAGCAGCCAACAGGCTAGCTCCTACGAGCAGTACTTC. Its translation: CASSQQASSYEQYF.

The chain combines TRBV5-1 with TRBJ2-2; 13 nucleotides match TRBD2. V shed 3 bases and J 6 bases; nucleotides not matched to a gene: 2. The CDR3 consists of 15 residues. The germline gives CDR1 SGHRS, CDR2 YFSETQ. This CDR3 reads CASSWTSGSPGELFF. CDR3 DNA: TGCGCCAGCAGCTGGACTAGCGGGAGCCCCGGGGAGCTGTTTTTT.

CDR3 in DNA: TGTGCCACCAGCAGAGAGGCTAGCGGTTCCTACAATGAGCAGTTCTTC. This codes for CATSREASGSYNEQFF. The chain is built from TRBV15 and TRBJ2-1, with TRBD2 matching 7 bases. The CDR3 runs to 16 residues. Germline V gene lookup returns CDR1 LNHNV and CDR2 YYDKDF (reference sequence). V shed 0 bases and J 1 base; nucleotides not matched to a gene: 3.

This clonotype was observed a few times. The J gene is TRBJ1-2, the V gene TRBV3-1; maybe TRBD1 (5 bases). CDR1 and CDR2 (germline): LGHDT, YNNKEL (reference sequence). This CDR3 has 13 amino acids. Trimming stripped 0 bases from V and 8 bases from J, with 10 bases between. DNA for the CDR3: TGTGCCAGCAGCCAAGATTGGGGGAACGGCTACACCTTC. Translating gives CASSQDWGNGYTF.

This clonotype was seen a few times. It may be a read error: a sequence one base away is much more abundant. Because the CDR3 is missing its conserved closing phenylalanine or tryptophan, this is likely a read error. The chain combines TRBV20-1 with TRBJ2-1; 13 nucleotides match TRBD2. Germline V lookup: CDR1 DFQATT, CDR2 SNEGSKA (reference sequence). The CDR3 loop spans 14 amino acids. V dropped 6 bases and J dropped 6; count of bases not matched to a gene: 5. CDR3 in amino acids: CSAPGLAGANEQFL. The CDR3 nucleotides are TGCAGTGCCCCAGGACTAGCGGGAGCCAATGAGCAGTTCTTG.

This clonotype has more than one count but fewer than ten. CDR3 coding DNA: TGCAGCGTTTTACTGGGTTCCCCTTACACTTACGAGCAGTACTTC. Translating gives CSVLLGSPYTYEQYF. This chain connects TRBV29-1 to TRBJ2-7, with D unclear. Looked up from germline, CDR1 is SQVTM and CDR2 is ANQGSEA. This CDR3 comprises 15 residues. The V gene lost 5 bases and the J gene lost 4 bases, with 21 bases spanning the gap.

The V and J genes are TRBV6-5 and TRBJ2-5, with D perhaps given as TRBD1 or TRBD2 (5 bases each). The J call is doubtful: the DNA matches TRBJ2-7 better. From germline, CDR1 is MNHEY and CDR2 SVGAGI. The CDR3 is made up of 17 amino acids. CDR3 nucleotide sequence: TGTGCCAGCAGTTACTCGACCGGGGCCCGGGGAACCTACGAGCAGTACTTC. The encoded protein is CASSYSTGARGTYEQYF.

The chain carries TRBV7-9 and TRBJ2-7; D is unclear. CDR3 size: 13 residues. The germline CDR1 and CDR2 sequences are SEHNR and FQNEAQ (reference sequence). Trimming removed 5 bases at V and 4 bases at J, with 12 bases between. CDR3: CASSIVAGYEQYF. The DNA of the CDR3 is TGTGCCAGCAGCATAGTTGCTGGGTACGAGCAGTACTTC.

This chain links TRBV7-2 with TRBJ2-1; the match to TRBD1 covers 9 bases. With V trimmed by 5 bases and J by 3 bases, 14 bases remained unmatched. The CDR3 contains 18 residues. CDR1 and CDR2 (germline): SGHTA, FQGNSA. As DNA, the CDR3 is TGTGCCAGCAGCCAAAAGCCGCAGACAGGGGGGGTCTACAATGAGCAGTTCTTC. Its protein is CASSQKPQTGGVYNEQFF. Complete variable domain (other parts from reference TRBV7-2 and TRBJ2-1): GAGVSQSPSNKVTEKGKDVELRCDPISGHTALYWYRQSLGQGLEFLIYFQGNSAPDKSGLPSDRFSAERTGGSVSTLTIQRTQQEDSAVYLCASSQKPQTGGVYNEQFFGPGTRLTVL.

The rearrangement joins TRBV7-9 to TRBJ2-7; TRBD1 matches 10 bases. This CDR3 is built from 13 residues. The trim removed 5 bases at V and 9 bases at J, leaving 7 bases unmatched. From germline, CDR1 is SEHNR and CDR2 FQNEAQ (reference sequence). The CDR3 coding sequence is TGTGCCAGCAGCCCGGGACAGGGGTCCGGGCAGTACTTC. As protein: CASSPGQGSGQYF.

The gene calls are TRBV6-5 and TRBJ1-2; no reliable D call. CDR3 length: 14 residues. Germline V gene lookup returns CDR1 MNHEY and CDR2 SVGAGI. Trimming took off 6 bases at V and 4 bases at J, with 15 bases between the two ends. CDR3 in amino acids: CASRGGSLRYGYTF. CDR3 DNA sequence: TGTGCCAGCAGGGGCGGGTCACTCCGCTATGGCTACACCTTC.

The count of this clonotype is one. The genes are TRBV10-3 and TRBJ1-2, with a possible D match to TRBD1 (5 bases). Germline CDR1 is ENHRY and CDR2 is SYGVKD. CDR3 length: 15 residues. V lost 2 bases to trimming and J lost 4 bases, with 14 bases between them. The CDR3 is CAISEPGQGGYGYTF. CDR3 bases: TGTGCCATCAGTGAGCCCGGGCAGGGCGGCTATGGCTACACCTTC.

The chain couples TRBV20-1 to TRBJ1-2; possibly TRBD1 for D (5 bases). V gave up 3 bases and J gave up 4 bases, with 9 bases separating them. This CDR3 has 12 amino acids. CDR1 is DFQATT and CDR2 is SNEGSKA in the germline V gene (reference sequence). This CDR3 reads CSASYRTYGYTF. CDR3 in DNA: TGCAGTGCTAGTTACAGGACCTATGGCTACACCTTC.

A remark on this clonotype: The junction departs from the called germline gene at one end, perhaps through a read error. The gene calls are TRBV10-3 and TRBJ2-5; the D gene is possibly TRBD1 (6 bases). The J call may be faulty, since TRBJ2-7 better matches the DNA end. This CDR3 spans 12 amino acids. Per germline, CDR1 ENHRY and CDR2 SYGVKD. The CDR3 reads CVIADRFGEQYF. The CDR3, as DNA: TGTGTCATCGCCGACAGGTTTGGCGAGCAGTACTTC.

The V call is TRBV5-6, the J call TRBJ1-2, with 7 bases lining up with TRBD1. CDR1 is SGHDT and CDR2 is YYEEEE in the germline V gene. The ends lost 1 base at V and 0 bases at J; junction bases unmatched: 3. The CDR3 is made up of 15 amino acids. The CDR3 DNA is TGTGCCAGCAGCTTGAACAGGGGAGCTAACTATGGCTACACCTTC. This encodes CASSLNRGANYGYTF.

This clonotype was detected only a few times. The CDR3 DNA reads TGTGCCATCAAAGCGGACAGAAAAAACAATGAGCAGTTCTTC. Its translation: CAIKADRKNNEQFF. J is TRBJ2-1 and V is TRBV10-3, with a possible D match to TRBD1 (6 bases). The CDR3 has 14 amino acids. V lost 7 bases and J 5 bases, leaving 15 bases between the germline ends. Per germline, CDR1 ENHRY and CDR2 SYGVKD.

The chain has TRBV6-6 and TRBJ2-7; D remains unclear. Germline lookup yields CDR1 MNHNY and CDR2 SVGAGI (reference sequence). This CDR3 region has 14 residues. Trimming left V 7 bases short and J 3 bases short, with 16 bases between. The CDR3 sequence is CASTQRGRLYEQYF. As DNA, the CDR3 is TGTGCCAGCACCCAACGTGGGCGCCTCTACGAGCAGTACTTC.

The rearrangement joins TRBV2 to TRBJ2-2; D is unclear. Germline V lookup: CDR1 SNHLY, CDR2 FYNNEI. The CDR3 totals 15 residues. Trimming removed 1 base at V and 5 bases at J, with 11 bases between. This CDR3 reads CASSEVAGRTGELFF. The CDR3 bases are TGTGCCAGCAGTGAAGTGGCTGGAAGGACCGGGGAGCTGTTTTTT.

V usage is TRBV9 and J usage is TRBJ2-6; D is perhaps TRBD2 (5 bases). The CDR3 totals 15 residues. The germline CDR1 and CDR2 sequences are SGDLS and YYNGEE. Trimming shortened V by 0 bases and J by 1 base, and 5 bases separated the two germline ends. CDR3 DNA: TGTGCCAGCAGCGTAGGGACTTCTGGGGCCAACGTCCTGACTTTC. It is translated as CASSVGTSGANVLTF.

This chain links TRBV7-2 with TRBJ2-7, with unresolved D. Germline V gene sequence: CDR1 SGHTA, CDR2 FQGNSA. This CDR3 spans 14 amino acids. V was clipped by 3 bases and J by 0 bases, with 9 bases between them. DNA for the CDR3: TGTGCCAGCAGCTTGGAAGCAATCTCCTACGAGCAGTACTTC. It encodes CASSLEAISYEQYF.

J is TRBJ2-5 and V is TRBV20-1, with D unclear. Germline V gene sequence: CDR1 DFQATT, CDR2 SNEGSKA (reference sequence). This CDR3 is built from 15 residues. V was clipped by 1 base and J by 1 base, with 13 bases between them. The chain's CDR3 is CSARVIRGVQETQYF. The CDR3 coding sequence is TGCAGTGCTAGAGTTATCCGTGGGGTCCAAGAGACCCAGTACTTC.

This clonotype was picked up many times. V and J are TRBV27 and TRBJ2-7; 9 bases fit TRBD1. Germline V gene sequence: CDR1 MNHEY, CDR2 SMNVEV (reference sequence). Unmatched junction bases numbered 6, after V lost 6 bases and J lost 3 bases. This CDR3 comprises 14 residues. CDR3: CASSPGQGNYEQYF. CDR3 nucleotide sequence: TGTGCCAGCAGCCCGGGACAGGGAAACTACGAGCAGTACTTC.

A single count supports this clonotype. The chain is built from TRBV7-6 and TRBJ2-7; possibly TRBD1 for D (6 bases). Trimming left V 4 bases short and J 6 bases short, with 16 bases between. CDR3 size: 14 residues. Germline V gives CDR1 SGHVS, CDR2 FNYEAQ. Here the CDR3 reads CASSSGTSTFEQYF. CDR3 bases: TGTGCCAGCAGCTCCGGGACAAGTACTTTCGAGCAGTACTTC. The full variable domain, in which reference TRBV7-6 and TRBJ2-7 provide the parts outside the CDR3, is GAGVSQSPRYKVTKRGQDVALRCDPISGHVSLYWYRQALGQGPEFLTYFNYEAQQDKSGLPNDRFSAERPEGSISTLTIQRTEQRDSAMYRCASSSGTSTFEQYFGPGTRLTVT.

The table lists this clonotype with a few counts. The chain couples TRBV20-1 to TRBJ2-7; 12 bases map to TRBD2. The trim removed 3 bases at V and 4 bases at J, leaving 1 base unmatched. Germline CDR1 and CDR2: DFQATT and SNEGSKA (reference sequence). CDR3 size: 13 residues. CDR3 DNA: TGCAGTGCTAGGGGGACTAGCGGGTACGAGCAGTACTTC. Protein product: CSARGTSGYEQYF.

The J gene is TRBJ2-7, the V gene TRBV29-1; perhaps D is TRBD1 or TRBD2 (5 bases each). The germline gives CDR1 SQVTM, CDR2 ANQGSEA. Trimming removed 4 bases from V and 7 bases from J, with 17 bases in between. This CDR3 is built from 13 residues. CDR3 in amino acids: CSVGTGPFTEQYF. The CDR3 DNA is TGCAGCGTTGGGACGGGACCATTCACGGAGCAGTACTTC.

The chain has TRBV20-1 and TRBJ2-1; 10 nucleotides match TRBD1. Trimming removed 6 bases from V and 10 bases from J; junction bases left unmatched: 15. The germline gives CDR1 DFQATT, CDR2 SNEGSKA (reference sequence). The CDR3 covers 15 residues. The CDR3 loop is CSARDRGRGMWEQFF. In DNA form, the CDR3 reads TGCAGTGCACGCGACAGGGGGCGCGGGATGTGGGAGCAGTTCTTC.

The sample holds a few counts of this clonotype. The chain has TRBV4-1 and TRBJ1-5; D is unresolved. The CDR3 covers 15 residues. Looked up from germline, CDR1 is MGHRA and CDR2 is YSYEKL. V lost 1 base, J lost 1 base, and 8 bases lay in between. CDR3 sequence (DNA): TGCGCCAGCAGCCAAGCTGGGTTCAGCAATCAGCCCCAGCATTTT. The encoded protein is CASSQAGFSNQPQHF.